Below, 22 T cell receptor beta chains from the same sample are listed, as sequenced in a study of control samples from healthy donors and cancer patients. Libraries were prepared by immunoSEQ multiplex PCR; TCRdb keeps only in-frame clonotypes and omits some of them. Of some 28,000 clones in the sample, 79% were seen once. Sequencing was performed on PBMCs. Every receptor here comes from a man in his fifties or sixties with head and neck cancer.

The J gene is TRBJ2-3, the V gene TRBV10-1, with 9 positions matching TRBD2. V shed 8 bases, J shed 4 bases, and the junction held 13 bases outside the gene matches. CDR3 length equals 16 residues. CDR1 is WNHNN, CDR2 SYGVQD, per germline (reference sequence). The DNA for the CDR3 is TGCGCCAGCGACCACATAGCGGGAGCGGGGGCAGATACGCAGTATTTT. It codes for CASDHIAGAGADTQYF.

This chain joins TRBV28 and TRBJ1-2, with D unclear. CDR3 length: 13 residues. CDR1 and CDR2 from the germline V gene are MDHEN and SYDVKM. V was shortened by 5 bases and J by 4 bases, with 11 bases between the two germline ends. CDR3 coding DNA: TGTGCCAGCAGTCCCCCGGGCAGCTATGGCTACACCTTC. This codes for CASSPPGSYGYTF.

A note on this clone: At one boundary the junction diverges from the germline segment, which might be a read error. CDR3 nucleotide sequence: TGTGCCAGCAGCACCGGTGGACTAGCGGGAGGGCACAATGGGCAGTTCTTC. Amino acids: CASSTGGLAGGHNGQFF. The gene calls are TRBV9 and TRBJ2-1, with TRBD2 matching 15 bases. The CDR3 has 17 residues. Germline values: CDR1 SGDLS, CDR2 YYNGEE.

The chain carries TRBV29-1 and TRBJ2-3; D is uncertain. From germline, CDR1 is SQVTM and CDR2 ANQGSEA. Trimming removed 8 bases at V and 3 bases at J, with 9 bases between. This CDR3 is built from 11 residues. CDR3 sequence: CSQSITDTQYF. CDR3 bases: TGCAGCCAGTCAATAACAGATACGCAGTATTTT.

This clone was counted once. The chain employs TRBV10-3 and TRBJ2-7; 16 bases line up with TRBD2. J lost 10 bases, V lost 0 bases, and 3 bases had no gene match. Germline V CDR1 and CDR2: ENHRY, SYGVKD. This CDR3 comprises 15 residues. The CDR3 sequence is CAISESGTSGRAQYF. Here the CDR3 DNA reads TGTGCCATCAGTGAGTCAGGGACTAGCGGGAGGGCCCAGTACTTC.

V and J are TRBV7-8 and TRBJ2-5; 9 bases map to TRBD2. V lost 3 bases, J lost 4 bases, and 9 bases stayed unmatched. In germline, CDR1 is SGHVS, CDR2 FQNEAQ. The CDR3 has 16 residues. The DNA of the CDR3 is TGTGCCAGCAGCTTCGGGGGAGCGGGAGGAACAGAGACCCAGTACTTC. This codes for CASSFGGAGGTETQYF.

The genes are TRBV11-2 and TRBJ2-1; D call uncertain. CDR1 and CDR2 (germline): SGHAT, FQNNGV. CDR3 length: 12 amino acids. V dropped 4 bases and J dropped 8 bases, with 9 bases sitting between them. The CDR3 here is CASSWDFHEQFF. CDR3 in DNA: TGTGCCAGCAGCTGGGATTTCCATGAGCAGTTCTTC. Combining the CDR3 with reference TRBV11-2 and TRBJ2-1 gives the whole variable domain EAGVAQSPRYKIIEKRQSVAFWCNPISGHATLYWYQQILGQGPKLLIQFQNNGVVDDSQLPKDRFSAERLKGVDSTLKIQPAKLEDSAVYLCASSWDFHEQFFGPGTRLTVL.

This chain uses TRBV5-1 with TRBJ1-1; D might be TRBD1 (5 bases). This CDR3 comprises 15 residues. Germline CDR1 reads SGHRS; CDR2 reads YFSETQ. V gave up 0 bases and J gave up 5 bases, with 14 bases separating them. The CDR3 sequence is CASSLDPGRGTEAFF. CDR3 DNA sequence: TGCGCCAGCAGCTTGGATCCCGGACGGGGGACTGAAGCTTTCTTT.

The chain uses TRBV29-1 and TRBJ2-2; 10 bases map to TRBD2. This CDR3 region has 14 residues. The germline V gene encodes CDR1 SQVTM and CDR2 ANQGSEA. V was clipped by 6 bases and J by 2 bases; unmatched bases: 3. The CDR3 region has the DNA TGCAGCGTCATAGCGGGAGGAAACACCGGGGAGCTGTTTTTT. Translated: CSVIAGGNTGELFF.

In this sample, this clone turned up a few times. Other DNA sequences in the same sample also yield this CDR3. The rearrangement links TRBV6-1 to TRBJ2-7, with a possible D match to TRBD2 (5 bases). Germline V lookup: CDR1 MNHNS, CDR2 SASEGT. The CDR3 length is 15 residues. Trimming cost V 3 bases and J 4 bases, with 16 bases left between them. The CDR3 loop is CASSDLPGEAYEQYF. In nucleotides, the CDR3 is TGTGCCAGCAGTGACCTACCCGGGGAAGCTTACGAGCAGTACTTC.

The rearrangement uses TRBV28 and TRBJ1-2; D perhaps matches TRBD1 (6 bases). Germline CDR1 is MDHEN and CDR2 is SYDVKM. This CDR3 spans 14 amino acids. With 3 bases removed from V and 4 bases from J, the gap between germline ends came to 12 bases. The CDR3 spells CASSLGAGGYGYTF. CDR3 coding DNA: TGTGCCAGCAGTTTGGGGGCCGGGGGCTATGGCTACACCTTC.

CDR3 coding DNA: TGCGCCAGCAGCTTGGATGCCGGGAGTTCCCACGAGCAGTACTTC. It yields the protein CASSLDAGSSHEQYF. The rearrangement joins TRBV5-1 to TRBJ2-7, with a weak D call TRBD2 (6 bases). This CDR3 has 15 residues. The germline V gene has CDR1 SGHRS and CDR2 YFSETQ. With 0 bases removed from V and 5 bases from J, the gap between germline ends came to 15 bases.

The V and J genes are TRBV7-2 and TRBJ1-5; D is possibly TRBD1 (5 bases). Trimming removed 1 base from V and 1 base from J, with 8 bases in between. Germline CDR1 is SGHTA and CDR2 is FQGNSA. The CDR3 is made up of 15 amino acids. The CDR3 DNA follows: TGTGCCAGCAGCTTAGATCACAGGAGCAATCAGCCCCAGCATTTT. Translating gives CASSLDHRSNQPQHF. The full variable domain, with the rest looked up from reference TRBV7-2 and TRBJ1-5, is GAGVSQSPSNKVTEKGKDVELRCDPISGHTALYWYRQSLGQGLEFLIYFQGNSAPDKSGLPSDRFSAERTGGSVSTLTIQRTQQEDSAVYLCASSLDHRSNQPQHFGDGTRLSIL.

Regarding this clone: The junction does not match germline at one end; this may be a read error. The chain joins TRBV7-9 to TRBJ1-2; the D gene is possibly TRBD1 (5 bases). The CDR3 has 12 residues. Per the germline V gene, CDR1 is SEHNR and CDR2 is FQNEAQ (reference sequence). The CDR3 nucleotides are TGTGCCAGCAGCCAGTTCCAGGGTGGAGCCGTCTTC. Translated: CASSQFQGGAVF.

The rearrangement uses TRBV5-1 and TRBJ1-5; no clear D. The length of the CDR3 is 15 residues. Trimming took off 5 bases at V and 4 bases at J, with 16 bases between the two ends. Germline V lookup: CDR1 SGHRS, CDR2 YFSETQ. CDR3 in amino acids: CASSSDLLGNQPQHF. DNA of the CDR3: TGCGCCAGCAGTTCGGACCTCTTGGGGAATCAGCCCCAGCATTTT.

This clone was observed a single time. This chain uses TRBV5-1 with TRBJ2-5; a possible D gene is TRBD2 (6 bases). The CDR3 covers 13 residues. Trimming removed 1 base at V and 3 bases at J, with 7 bases between. Germline CDR1 is SGHRS and CDR2 is YFSETQ. CDR3 in amino acids: CASSLWGEETQYF. As DNA, the CDR3 is TGCGCCAGCAGCTTGTGGGGGGAAGAGACCCAGTACTTC.

The rearrangement uses TRBV18 and TRBJ1-2; TRBD1 might be the D (6 bases). Germline V lookup: CDR1 KGHSH, CDR2 LQKENI. The CDR3 loop spans 14 amino acids. The V end was cut by 6 bases, the J end by 3 bases, with 14 bases between. In DNA, the CDR3 is TGTGCCAGCTCCCTTCGGGACACCGACTATGGCTACACCTTC. Translating it yields CASSLRDTDYGYTF.

This chain uses TRBV3-1 (or the pseudogene TRBV3-2) with TRBJ1-2; 7 nucleotides agree with TRBD1. CDR3 length equals 12 residues. The trim removed 10 bases at V and 6 bases at J, leaving 8 bases unmatched. Germline V gives CDR1 LGHDT, CDR2 YNNKEL (reference sequence). The DNA for the CDR3 is TGTGCCACCTCAGGGGGAGGACATGGCTACACCTTC. It encodes CATSGGGHGYTF.

The chain employs TRBV19 and TRBJ2-1, with D possibly matching TRBD2 (7 bases). The CDR3 sequence is 13 residues long. With 9 bases removed from V and 6 bases from J, the gap between germline ends came to 15 bases. Germline V lookup: CDR1 LNHDA, CDR2 SQIVND (reference sequence). CDR3 sequence: CASTRRGGNEQFF. CDR3 DNA sequence: TGTGCCAGCACAAGGAGGGGGGGCAATGAGCAGTTCTTC.

The chain employs TRBV6-5 and TRBJ2-5; D perhaps matches TRBD1 (7 bases). The V end lost 6 bases, the J end lost 2 bases, and 16 bases lay between the germline ends. Germline assignment: CDR1 MNHEY and CDR2 SVGAGI. The CDR3 covers 15 residues. The CDR3 nucleotides are TGTGCCAGCAGGTCCAATTCAGGGGGGCAAGAGACCCAGTACTTC. Amino acid sequence: CASRSNSGGQETQYF.

This clone was counted once. The J gene is TRBJ1-2, the V gene TRBV9, with 9 positions matching TRBD1. CDR1 is SGDLS and CDR2 is YYNGEE in the germline V gene. J was trimmed by 1 base and V by 9 bases; bases with no gene match: 7. CDR3 length: 14 residues. CDR3 sequence reads: CANLRDRDNYGYTF. The CDR3 nucleotides are TGTGCCAACCTGAGGGACAGGGATAACTATGGCTACACCTTC.

The rearrangement uses TRBV19 and TRBJ1-5; D unresolved. V was clipped by 8 bases and J by 1 base, with 12 bases between them. Germline V gene sequence: CDR1 LNHDA, CDR2 SQIVND (reference sequence). CDR3 length equals 14 residues. The CDR3 DNA sequence: TGTGCCAGTTCTGCGGGTCTAAGCAATCAGCCCCAGCATTTT. Amino acid sequence: CASSAGLSNQPQHF.